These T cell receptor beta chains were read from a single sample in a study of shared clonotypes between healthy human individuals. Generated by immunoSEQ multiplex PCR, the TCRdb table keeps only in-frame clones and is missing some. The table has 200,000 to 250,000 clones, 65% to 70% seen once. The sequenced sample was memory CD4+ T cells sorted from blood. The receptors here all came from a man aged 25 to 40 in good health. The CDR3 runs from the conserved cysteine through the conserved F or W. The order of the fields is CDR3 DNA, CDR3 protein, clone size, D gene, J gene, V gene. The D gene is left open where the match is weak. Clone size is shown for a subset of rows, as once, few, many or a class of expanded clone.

TGTGCCATCAGTGAGGGGGGGCCGTACGAGCAGTACTTC,CAISEGGPYEQYF,.,.,TRBJ2-7,TRBV10-3
TGTGCCAGCAGCCAAGACTACCGTAAAGGAGGCGAGCAGTACTTC,CASSQDYRKGGEQYF,.,.,TRBJ2-7,TRBV14
TGTGCCAGCAGTGCGACAGGGGGCGACTATGGCTACACCTTC,CASSATGGDYGYTF,.,TRBD1,TRBJ1-2,TRBV6-1
TGTGCCAGCAGCGCGACAGCTGGGGCCAACGTCCTGACTTTC,CASSATAGANVLTF,.,.,TRBJ2-6,TRBV5-6
TGTGCCAGCAGTTTAGAGGGACACCGAGCCTACGAGCAGTACTTC,CASSLEGHRAYEQYF,many,.,TRBJ2-7,TRBV28
TGTGCCAGCAGCAAACAGGGTATACAAGCTTTCTTT,CASSKQGIQAFF,.,.,TRBJ1-1,TRBV14
TGTGCCAGCAGCTTGTCACTAGTGGAGTCAGATACGCAGTATTTT,CASSLSLVESDTQYF,few,.,TRBJ2-3,TRBV5-5
TGTGCCAGCAGTGCACGACAGGGGAACACAGATACGCAGTATTTT,CASSARQGNTDTQYF,.,TRBD1,TRBJ2-3,TRBV25-1
TGTGCCAGCACCGCCTCGAAATACACAGATACGCAGTATTTT,CASTASKYTDTQYF,.,.,TRBJ2-3,TRBV7-6
TGTGCCAGCAGCGTACCGGGACAGGCCCCCATGAACACTGAAGCTTTCTTT,CASSVPGQAPMNTEAFF,.,TRBD1,TRBJ1-1,TRBV5-6
TGTGCCAGCAATGGAGGCCTTTCTGGCGATGAGCAGTTCTTC,CASNGGLSGDEQFF,.,.,TRBJ2-1,TRBV28
TGCGCCAGCAGCCCTTCGACTAGCGGGACATACAATGAGCAGTTCTTC,CASSPSTSGTYNEQFF,few,TRBD2,TRBJ2-1,TRBV5-1
TGTGCCAGCGGGGGGACAGGACAAGAGACCCAGTACTTC,CASGGTGQETQYF,few,TRBD1,TRBJ2-5,TRBV2
TGTGCCTGGAGTGTACGCAGGGAAACGGATGGCTACACCTTC,CAWSVRRETDGYTF,.,.,TRBJ1-2,TRBV30
TGTGCCAGCACTACTAGCGTCATAAACATTCAGTACTTC,CASTTSVINIQYF,.,TRBD2,TRBJ2-4,TRBV7-2